This T cell receptor beta chain was identified in a study of blood T cell repertoires in COVID-19. Across the whole study: Acute and convalescent COVID-19 specimens originated in the United States, Italy and Spain. From T cells, B-cell-depleted T cells, or PBMCs came the material, which was cDNA or gDNA.

Produced via immunoSEQ multiplex PCR; TCRdb's table is partial and in-frame only. The sample lists fewer than 300,000 clones, 91% occurring once. Trimming cost V 3 bases and J 4 bases; bases outside gene matches: 7. This CDR3 region has 16 residues. CDR1 and CDR2 from the germline V gene are SGHAT and FQNNGV. The chain joins TRBV11-2 to TRBJ2-1, with TRBD2 matching over 9 bases. Source material: peripheral blood. The sequence derives from a person aged 18 to 30 with COVID-19, enrolled during active disease. The CDR3 DNA is TGTGCCAGCAGCTTCAGAGCGGGAGGAGGATACAATGAGCAGTTCTTC. Its protein is CASSFRAGGGYNEQFF.